These 15 T cell receptor beta chains originate from one sample sequenced in a study of blood T cells in healthy people across ages. With a J-beta primer mix and a sample-barcoded 5' primer, a second PCR ran 7 to 11 cycles. Each CDR3 protein is one row after TCRdb ran MiXCR on the 5' RACE reads. The table includes about 780,000 distinct CDR3 sequences, roughly 46% detected once. Sequencing was carried out using blood. All receptors come from a man at least 80 years old in good health.

The table lists this clonotype with a few counts. A much larger clone differs by one base, so this may be a read error. The rearrangement joins TRBV6-2 or TRBV6-3 to TRBJ2-5; 9 bases are shared with TRBD1. Germline-derived CDR1 and CDR2 are MNHEY and SVGEGT. This CDR3 region has 15 residues. The ends lost 5 bases at V and 11 bases at J; junction bases unmatched: 15. The CDR3 DNA follows: TGTGCCAGCAGTCCAGGGGACAGGGTAAACGAAGAGCAGTACTTC. Translated, it gives CASSPGDRVNEEQYF.

There are many counts of this clonotype. The genes are TRBV11-3 and TRBJ2-1; tentative D call: TRBD2 (8 bases). Germline CDR1 reads SGHNT; CDR2 reads YENEEA. The CDR3 has 19 amino acids. V lost 0 bases and J 7 bases, leaving 25 bases between the germline ends. CDR3 sequence reads: CASSLDGDRVSGSGNEQFF. The CDR3 coding sequence is TGTGCCAGCAGCTTAGATGGTGACAGGGTAAGCGGGAGTGGGAATGAGCAGTTCTTC.

This clonotype was seen a handful of times. The chain uses TRBV20-1 and TRBJ2-5, with TRBD2 identical over 11 bases. The CDR3 totals 17 residues. The V gene's germline CDR1 is DFQATT and CDR2 SNEGSKA (reference sequence). Losses at the gene ends were 0 bases for V and 4 bases for J; bases not matched to a gene: 10. CDR3 region: CSAREGLAEFNSETQYF. The CDR3 DNA reads as TGCAGTGCTAGAGAGGGACTAGCGGAGTTTAACTCAGAGACCCAGTACTTC.

The gene calls are TRBV12-3 or TRBV12-4 and TRBJ2-3; D not resolved. Between the trimmed V and J ends, which lost 8 bases and 3 bases, there was a span of 6 bases. This CDR3 has 11 residues. The CDR3 DNA follows: TGTGCCAGCCAACTTACAGATACGCAGTATTTT. Translated: CASQLTDTQYF.

As for this clonotype: The junction shows a germline mismatch at one end, possibly a read error. The V call is TRBV7-2, the J call TRBJ2-5; D gene unclear. The CDR3 length is 14 residues. Germline loops: CDR1 SGHTA, CDR2 FQGNSA. DNA for the CDR3: TGTGCCAGCAGTTTTGGTGAAGGGCCCAATGAGCAGTATTTC. Protein: CASSFGEGPNEQYF.

The chain is built from TRBV20-1 and TRBJ2-7; perhaps TRBD2 as D (5 bases). Matching the DNA end better, TRBJ2-5 makes the J call doubtful. The V gene's germline CDR1 is DFQATT and CDR2 SNEGSKA (reference sequence). This CDR3 is built from 15 residues. CDR3 in amino acids: CSADLGLSGRETQYF. In DNA form, the CDR3 reads TGCAGTGCCGACCTCGGTCTGAGCGGCCGAGAGACCCAGTACTTC.

In its sample, this clonotype was seen a few times. V usage is TRBV5-1 and J usage is TRBJ2-3; 10 bases map to TRBD1. Trimming cost V 0 bases and J 4 bases; bases outside gene matches: 8. Germline loops: CDR1 SGHRS, CDR2 YFSETQ. This CDR3 has 17 amino acids. CDR3 region: CASSLGQGARRADTQYF. The CDR3 bases are TGCGCCAGCAGCTTGGGACAGGGGGCGCGTAGGGCAGATACGCAGTATTTT. The full variable domain, its missing parts supplied by reference TRBV5-1 and TRBJ2-3, is KAGVTQTPRYLIKTRGQQVTLSCSPISGHRSVSWYQQTPGQGLQFLFEYFSETQRNKGNFPGRFSGRQFSNSRSEMNVSTLELGDSALYLCASSLGQGARRADTQYFGPGTRLTVL.

J is TRBJ1-1 and V is TRBV2; no definite D call. Germline V CDR1 and CDR2: SNHLY, FYNNEI. This CDR3 is built from 10 residues. Trimming took off 6 bases at V and 9 bases at J, with 8 bases between the two ends. CDR3 DNA: TGTGCCAGCAGGGTCTCCCAAGCTTTCTTT. Protein sequence: CASRVSQAFF.

This clonotype occurred a few times. It may be a read error: a sequence one base away is much more abundant. The CDR3 region is CASSVASGGLNEQFF. CDR3 sequence (DNA): TGTGCCAGCAGTGTCGCTAGCGGGGGCCTAAATGAGCAGTTCTTC. The V gene is TRBV2, the J gene TRBJ2-1; TRBD2 aligns across 10 bases. The germline V gene encodes CDR1 SNHLY and CDR2 FYNNEI. The CDR3 contains 15 residues. V lost 4 bases and J lost 7; bases outside the gene matches: 7. Filled out from reference TRBV2 and TRBJ2-1, the complete variable domain reads EPEVTQTPSHQVTQMGQEVILRCVPISNHLYFYWYRQILGQKVEFLVSFYNNEISEKSEIFDDQFSVERPDGSNFTLKIRSTKLEDSAMYFCASSVASGGLNEQFFGPGTRLTVL.

Worth noting for this clonotype: This may be a read error, as it is one base from a much larger clone. This chain links TRBV27 with TRBJ2-7; D is undetermined. In germline, CDR1 is MNHEY, CDR2 SMNVEV (reference sequence). The CDR3 runs 18 residues. V was cut by 0 bases and J by 7 bases, with 25 bases left in between. CDR3 DNA: TGTGCCAGCAGTTTATCCCCCCTCGACATTAGCTCCTGCAATGAGCAGTACTTC. Residues: CASSLSPLDISSCNEQYF.

The chain combines TRBV20-1 with TRBJ2-5, with TRBD2 matching over 14 bases. Germline trimming cut 4 bases from V and 11 bases from J; bases unmatched to any gene: 18. This CDR3 contains 17 residues. In germline, CDR1 is DFQATT, CDR2 SNEGSKA (reference sequence). CDR3 nucleotide sequence: TGCAGTGCTAAGGGGACTAGCGGGAGCTTTCCCGTTGGTGAGCAGTACTTC. It translates to CSAKGTSGSFPVGEQYF.

Details on this clonotype: Since a much larger clone is just one base distant, this may be a read error. V and J are TRBV2 and TRBJ2-5; D possibly corresponds to TRBD2 (5 bases). Near its end, the DNA agrees better with TRBJ2-7, so the J call may be wrong. This CDR3 spans 14 amino acids. The germline V gene encodes CDR1 SNHLY and CDR2 FYNNEI. The CDR3 DNA reads as TGTGTCAGCAGAGATAGTGGGAGAGGATACGAGCAGTACTTC. Translation gives CVSRDSGRGYEQYF.

The table lists this clonotype with a few counts. The chain links TRBV27 to TRBJ2-6; the match to TRBD1 covers 7 bases. V was pared by 2 bases and J by 15 bases, with 4 bases of the junction left unmatched. CDR3 length: 12 amino acids. Germline V gene data show CDR1 as MNHEY and CDR2 as SMNVEV (reference sequence). The CDR3 region is CASSLRQGALTF. CDR3 nucleotides: TGTGCCAGCAGTTTAAGACAGGGCGCCCTGACTTTC. Based on the CDR3 plus reference TRBV27 and TRBJ2-6, the full variable domain is EAQVTQNPRYLITVTGKKLTVTCSQNMNHEYMSWYRQDPGLGLRQIYYSMNVEVTDKGDVPEGYKVSRKEKRNFPLILESPSPNQTSLYFCASSLRQGALTFGAGSRLTVL.

J is TRBJ2-6 and V is TRBV2, with D possibly matching TRBD2 (5 bases). V was trimmed by 7 bases and J by 3 bases, leaving 10 bases between them. This CDR3 has 14 amino acids. The germline CDR1 and CDR2 sequences are SNHLY and FYNNEI. For the CDR3, the DNA is TGTGCCAGCATCGGGGATCGTGGGGCCAACGTCCTGACTTTC. Translated, it gives CASIGDRGANVLTF.

This clonotype was observed a handful of times. This chain uses TRBV29-1 with TRBJ2-5; 16 nucleotides match TRBD2. V lost 7 bases, J lost 5 bases, and 10 bases stayed unmatched. Looked up from germline, CDR1 is SQVTM and CDR2 is ANQGSEA. This CDR3 contains 16 residues. The CDR3 region has the DNA TGCAGCGCCAATGGGGGACTAGCGGGAGGGGGGGAGACCCAGTACTTC. Encoded protein: CSANGGLAGGGETQYF. Full variable domain (missing parts from reference TRBV29-1 and TRBJ2-5): SAVISQKPSRDICQRGTSLTIQCQVDSQVTMMFWYRQQPGQSLTLIATANQGSEATYESGFVIDKFPISRPNLTFSTLTVSNMSPEDSSIYLCSANGGLAGGGETQYFGPGTRLLVL.